Included here is one T cell receptor beta chain sequence, with context. The antigen is undetermined. Assay used: immunoSEQ multiplex PCR; TCRdb lists only in-frame clones, some missing. The sample carries tens of thousands of clones, less than 70% recorded once. The data originate from a study of a mutant IDH1 vaccine in newly diagnosed glioma. For the study at large: V12 fell at week 35 and V13, the study end, at week 47.

Time point of the sample: week 47, end of study. Doses comprised 300 ug of mutant IDH1 20-mer peptide each, plus topical imiquimod. Study-wide points: Vaccination elicited immune responses in around 93% of patients.

The CDR3 covers 16 residues. The junction had 10 bases not matched to a gene; V was cut back by 3 bases and J by 10 bases. Germline V gene lookup returns CDR1 SGHDT and CDR2 YYEEEE. The chain joins TRBV5-6 to TRBJ1-6, with TRBD1 identical over 10 bases. This specimen was peripheral blood mononuclear cells (PBMCs), taken from a glioma patient whose treatment included an IDH1 peptide vaccine. The origin of this receptor is a man aged 40-49 years with glioma. Some clones in this sample may be carry-over from other donors' samples. CDR3 sequence reads: CASSYEPGQGSSPLHF. Written as DNA, the CDR3 is TGTGCCAGCAGCTACGAACCGGGACAGGGGAGCTCACCCCTCCACTTT.